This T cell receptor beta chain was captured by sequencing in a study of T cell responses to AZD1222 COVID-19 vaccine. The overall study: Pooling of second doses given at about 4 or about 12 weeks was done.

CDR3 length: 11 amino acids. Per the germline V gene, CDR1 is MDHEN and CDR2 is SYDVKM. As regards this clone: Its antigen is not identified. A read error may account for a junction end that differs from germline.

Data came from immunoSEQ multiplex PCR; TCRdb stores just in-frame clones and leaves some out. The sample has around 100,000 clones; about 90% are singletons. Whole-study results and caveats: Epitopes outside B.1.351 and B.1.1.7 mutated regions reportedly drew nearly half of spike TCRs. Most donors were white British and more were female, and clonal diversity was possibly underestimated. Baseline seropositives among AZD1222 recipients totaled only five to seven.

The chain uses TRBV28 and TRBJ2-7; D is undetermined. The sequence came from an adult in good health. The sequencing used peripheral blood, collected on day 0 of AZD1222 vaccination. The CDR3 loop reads CAGSFGQDQYF. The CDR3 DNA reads TGTGCCGGCAGTTTCGGGCAGGATCAGTACTTC.